This T cell receptor beta chain was obtained from a study of T-cell memory formation after mild COVID-19. TCRdb used MiXCR to reprocess the 5' RACE reads, holding one entry per CDR3 protein. Here the sample spans 350,000 or so distinct CDR3 sequences, about 21% being singletons. This CDR3 comprises 11 residues. CDR1 is SGHTA and CDR2 is FQGNSA in the germline V gene. V lost 4 bases, J lost 7 bases, and 8 bases lay in between. V is TRBV7-2 and J is TRBJ2-7, with D unresolved. The material sequenced was PBMCs or a T cell subset sorted from them (not recorded which). This sequence originates from an adult woman who had mild COVID-19 (a few samples of this study predate the infection). Cell type and time point are not known. This CDR3 is CASSSPGEQYF. In DNA, the CDR3 is TGTGCCAGCAGCTCCCCTGGGGAGCAGTACTTC.